The entry below describes one TCR beta chain. This clonotype was counted only a few times. Its antigen is not yet known. Per-base qualities were not stored, and no clone one base away is much larger. This sample was taken from a study of blood T cells in healthy people across ages (dated by TCRdb to the mid-2010s). Broadly, across the study: Template switching captured roughly one uniquely barcoded TCR beta cDNA molecule per two T cells in model experiments. The study measured age-related changes in TCR beta repertoire diversity using deep sequencing normalized with unique cDNA molecular identifiers. Donors of different ages were randomly distributed across sequencing lanes to avoid experimental bias. The donors were split into four age groups: young (average about 16 years), middle-aged (roughly 42), aged (around 67) and long-lived (about 82). Using the same blood draw, the study looked at two additional independent replicas of 1 million unique cDNA reads for two donors, one aged 18 to 29 and the other aged 80 or older.

The full study reports these points: The long-lived group showed more naive CD4+ T cells, fewer expanded clones and increased TCR diversity than the aged group, suggesting age selection. Observed TCR beta diversity per million T cells fell roughly linearly with age, and a significant reduction was already apparent by age about 43. A strong correlation was found between observed TCR beta diversity and the percentage of naive T cells measured by flow cytometry. Since profiling was done on bulk unsorted PBMCs, naive and antigen-experienced compartments could not be conclusively compared. Estimates of total diversity based on one million sequenced T cells were regarded as lower bounds and as underestimates. The CMV infection status of donors was not known, potentially confounding age-related changes in expanded clonotypes.

The donors were a few dozen Caucasian individuals from Russia, aged about 6 to 100 years, who were systemically healthy. Each donor gave roughly 11 milliliters of peripheral blood, drawn into EDTA-treated Vacutainer tubes. Ficoll-Paque density-gradient centrifugation was used to isolate PBMCs, with at least 7 million per sample. Trizol reagent was used to extract total RNA from the PBMCs, yielding at least 6 micrograms per sample. Naive CD45RAhigh/CD27high T cell percentages were measured by flow cytometry on a PBMC aliquot from every donor. CDR1 and CDR2, looked up from the germline V gene (reference sequence), are LGHDT and YNNKEL. V drops 0 bases and J drops 8 bases, leaving 16 bases in between. There are 15 amino acids in the CDR3, from cysteine to phenylalanine inclusive. CDR3 DNA only is kept here, 45 bases in frame from base 1. Receptor libraries were prepared by 5' RACE. The reads were generated on an Illumina HiSeq 2500. A second PCR of roughly 7 to 11 cycles was performed with a sample-barcoded 5' primer and a J-beta primer mix. A unique molecular identifier was introduced onto each TCR beta cDNA molecule by a template-switch 5' adaptor carrying 12 random nucleotides. Each sample yielded at least 2.5 million CDR3-containing paired-end reads. The Mint cDNA synthesis kit, primed by a TRBC-specific oligonucleotide, was used to synthesize first-strand cDNA from all RNA. All cDNA was treated with uracil-DNA glycosylase and then went through a first 18-cycle PCR with the universal primers M1SS and BC2_uni_R. The paper's processing steps were these. For normalization, 1 million high-quality reads were randomly selected from each sample, with every read carrying a distinct molecular identifier. Instead of being binned into consensus sequences, reads that shared molecular identifiers were thrown out. MiTCR, with a Q25 quality threshold and the strictest error-elimination algorithm, was used for CDR3 identification, clonotype clustering and error correction. A nonparametric unseen species model with Euler transformation was used to estimate a lower bound on total TCR beta diversity. Through fastp at Q25 and MiXCR, TCRdb rebuilt clones from the public reads, retaining in-frame beta chains. Every CDR3 protein is listed once, alongside the most common genes and DNA of its rows. TCRdb's processing, not the authors', yielded these V and J calls. This sample lists about 1.1 million distinct CDR3 sequences; under 40% were detected once. The top ten clones comprise roughly 13% of the sample.

The sequencing input was blood. This clonotype originated in a man younger than 35 in good health. Here the chain combines TRBV3-1 and TRBJ1-2; TRBD1 is a possible D gene, resting on 5 matching bases. DNA sequence: TGTGCCAGCAGCCAAGAAGACAGCGTTCTCAAGGGCTACACCTTC. It translates as CASSQEDSVLKGYTF.